This T cell receptor (beta chain) was captured by sequencing in a study of breast tumors, draining lymph nodes, adjacent tissues. TCRdb re-analysed the multiplex PCR reads in MiXCR, keeping a single row per CDR3 protein. The table records fewer than 25,000 distinct CDR3 sequences, 32% of them present only once. With respect to this clonotype: What it binds is unknown.

The germline V gene encodes CDR1 DFQATT and CDR2 SNEGSKA (reference sequence). Trimming took off 5 bases at V and 0 bases at J, with 5 bases between the two ends. The CDR3 runs to 13 residues. Study-wide points: Most tumor T cells seemingly derive from lymph node, then expand in tumor.

The source of this sequence is a female donor with breast cancer. Some clones in this sample may be carry-over from other donors' samples. Sequencing was carried out using breast tumor tissue. The rearrangement links TRBV20-1 to TRBJ2-6, with unresolved D. CDR3 in DNA: TGCAGTGCTGTTAACTCTGGGGCCAACGTCCTGACTTTC. This translates into CSAVNSGANVLTF.